This passage covers 17 T cell receptor beta chains from one sample sequenced in a study of blood T cells in healthy people across ages. Through a sample-barcoded 5' primer and a J-beta primer mix, a second PCR was run for roughly 7 to 12 cycles. One entry per CDR3 protein results from TCRdb running MiXCR on the 5' RACE reads. This sample has about 1,500,000 distinct CDR3 sequences, with 40% to 50% found just once. The source material was blood. These receptors were collected from a woman aged 18-35 years in good health.

The chain recombines TRBV12-3 or TRBV12-4 with TRBJ2-3; a weak D match, TRBD2 (8 bases). The V gene lost 5 bases and the J gene lost 4 bases, with 19 bases spanning the gap. The length of the CDR3 is 16 residues. CDR3 sequence: CASSLTGGGDADTQYF. In DNA form, the CDR3 reads TGTGCCAGCAGTCTAACGGGAGGGGGCGACGCAGATACGCAGTATTTT.

This clonotype has a count of ten or more. Written as DNA, the CDR3 is TGTGCCAGCAGTGAATCATCGGCGGGGGCCAACGTCCTGACTTTC. It translates to CASSESSAGANVLTF. The gene calls are TRBV25-1 and TRBJ2-6, with no clear D. Trimming shortened V by 1 base and J by 4 bases, and 8 bases separated the two germline ends. The CDR3 extends over 15 amino acids. The V gene's germline CDR1 is MGHDK and CDR2 SYGVNS.

CDR3 sequence (DNA): TGTGCCAGCCTAGCACACAGGGCCGCGAACACTGAAGCTTTCTTT. This codes for CASLAHRAANTEAFF. This chain joins TRBV12-3 or TRBV12-4 and TRBJ1-1; a possible D gene is TRBD1 (6 bases). The V gene lost 8 bases and the J gene lost 1 base, with 17 bases spanning the gap. CDR3 length: 15 residues.

The chain uses TRBV30 and TRBJ2-7; 10 bases line up with TRBD2. Germline trimming cut 5 bases from V and 5 bases from J; bases unmatched to any gene: 6. The germline CDR1 and CDR2 sequences are GTSNPN and SVGIG (reference sequence). The length of the CDR3 is 13 residues. DNA for the CDR3: TGTGCCTGGGAGCGGGGGGGCATCGACGAGCAGTACTTC. It is translated as CAWERGGIDEQYF.

This chain joins TRBV27 and TRBJ2-7; TRBD2 matches at 11 bases. This CDR3 is 17 amino acids long. V gave up 5 bases and J gave up 7 bases; unmatched junction bases: 16. Germline CDR1 reads MNHEY; CDR2 reads SMNVEV (reference sequence). The CDR3 DNA follows: TGTGCCAGCAGTCCAATTTCGACTAGCGGGGCCTACAATGAGCAGTACTTC. Its protein is CASSPISTSGAYNEQYF.

Note on this clonotype: The junction and the germline gene differ at one end; a read error may be behind it. This rearrangement joins TRBV20-1 to TRBJ2-5, with 7 positions matching TRBD2. The CDR3 loop spans 13 amino acids. Germline V gives CDR1 DFQATT, CDR2 SNEGSKA (reference sequence). As DNA, the CDR3 is TGCAGTACTAGAGAGACTAGCAAAGAGACCCAGTACTTC. Its translation: CSTRETSKETQYF.

This clonotype was seen more than once but under ten times. The chain combines TRBV18 with TRBJ2-1; weak D call: TRBD1 (6 bases). The V end lost 6 bases, the J end lost 4 bases, and 13 bases lay between the germline ends. From germline, CDR1 is KGHSH and CDR2 LQKENI. CDR3 length: 14 amino acids. The CDR3 region has the DNA TGTGCCAGCTCTCCCGGGACACCTTACAATGAGCAGTTCTTC. This sequence encodes CASSPGTPYNEQFF.

This clonotype was found a few times. The chain joins TRBV7-9 to TRBJ2-5; maybe TRBD1 (6 bases). V was cut by 5 bases and J by 5 bases, with 12 bases left in between. This CDR3 comprises 13 residues. CDR1 is SEHNR and CDR2 is FQNEAQ in the germline V gene (reference sequence). The CDR3 loop is CASSLNQGETQYF. DNA of the CDR3: TGTGCCAGCAGCCTGAACCAGGGGGAGACCCAGTACTTC.

J is TRBJ2-5 and V is TRBV20-1; either TRBD1 or TRBD2 may supply D (5 bases each). The V end lost 6 bases, the J end lost 4 bases, and 15 bases lay between the germline ends. The CDR3 length is 13 residues. Germline V gives CDR1 DFQATT, CDR2 SNEGSKA (reference sequence). CDR3 DNA sequence: TGCAGTGCCCCTACGGGACGTCGAGAGACCCAGTACTTC. It is translated as CSAPTGRRETQYF.

V usage is TRBV4-1 and J usage is TRBJ2-2; the D is unclear. Per the germline V gene, CDR1 is MGHRA and CDR2 is YSYEKL. The V end was cut by 3 bases, the J end by 6 bases, with 11 bases between. The CDR3 length is 14 residues. CDR3 residues: CASSHAYLAGELFF. The CDR3 nucleotides are TGCGCCAGCAGCCATGCGTATCTGGCCGGGGAGCTGTTTTTT.

This rearrangement joins TRBV12-3 or TRBV12-4 to TRBJ2-2; D is uncertain. The CDR3 has 16 residues. V lost 7 bases to trimming and J lost 7 bases, with 22 bases between them. In nucleotides, the CDR3 is TGTGCCAGCAATTCCTGGGGTGCTACCCTCGGCGGGGAGCTGTTTTTT. Protein sequence: CASNSWGATLGGELFF.

V and J are TRBV4-1 and TRBJ2-1; perhaps TRBD2 as D (6 bases). The CDR3 has 15 residues. Germline V gene lookup returns CDR1 MGHRA and CDR2 YSYEKL. The germline V and J ends were trimmed by 2 bases and 3 bases, with 11 bases remaining between them. The CDR3 DNA follows: TGCGCCAGCAGCCAACCACCCGGGGGCTACAATGAGCAGTTCTTC. Translated: CASSQPPGGYNEQFF.

The chain combines TRBV6-1 with TRBJ2-1; 14 nucleotides align to TRBD2. Germline CDR1 MNHNS, CDR2 SASEGT. The length of the CDR3 is 15 residues. V was clipped by 8 bases and J by 7 bases; unmatched bases: 7. CDR3 in amino acids: CASGGRTSGRNEQFF. The CDR3 bases are TGTGCCAGCGGGGGGCGGACTAGCGGGAGGAATGAGCAGTTCTTC.

The rearrangement uses TRBV30 and TRBJ2-1; 11 nucleotides agree with TRBD2. The CDR3 sequence is 13 residues long. V dropped 4 bases and J dropped 8; count of bases not matched to a gene: 4. The germline V gene has CDR1 GTSNPN and CDR2 SVGIG (reference sequence). The DNA of the CDR3 is TGTGCCTGGACCTTAGCGGGAGGGGATGAGCAGTTCTTC. Translation: CAWTLAGGDEQFF.

This clonotype was detected only a few times. V is TRBV27 and J is TRBJ1-1, with D unresolved. Germline assignment: CDR1 MNHEY and CDR2 SMNVEV (reference sequence). CDR3 length: 15 amino acids. V lost 3 bases to trimming and J lost 1 base, with 12 bases between them. CDR3 DNA sequence: TGTGCCAGCAGTTTGTCCGACACCCAGAACACTGAAGCTTTCTTT. It specifies CASSLSDTQNTEAFF.

This chain uses TRBV20-1 with TRBJ1-2; 7 bases align to TRBD1. Germline V gene lookup returns CDR1 DFQATT and CDR2 SNEGSKA (reference sequence). This CDR3 is 12 amino acids long. J gave up 7 bases and V 5 bases, and 7 bases lay outside the gene matches. CDR3 amino acids: CSAGGQGVGYTF. The DNA of the CDR3 is TGCAGTGCTGGAGGGCAGGGGGTTGGCTACACCTTC.

The chain carries TRBV3-1 and TRBJ1-2; the D is unclear. The CDR3 is 13 amino acids. Germline V CDR1 and CDR2: LGHDT, YNNKEL (reference sequence). V lost 3 bases and J lost 3, with 8 bases in between. CDR3 coding DNA: TGTGCCAGCAGCCATCGGGCCCACTATGGCTACACCTTC. It yields the protein CASSHRAHYGYTF. The variable domain in full, completed from reference TRBV3-1 and TRBJ1-2, reads DTAVSQTPKYLVTQMGNDKSIKCEQNLGHDTMYWYKQDSKKFLKIMFSYNNKELIINETVPNRFSPKSPDKAHLNLHINSLELGDSAVYFCASSHRAHYGYTFGSGTRLTVV.